A single T cell receptor beta chain is shown here with its context. The antigen remains undetermined. The data belong to a study of cytomegalovirus exposure and HLA in healthy donors. About the research overall: Within an early data release were about 85 million unique TCRs drawn from HLA-typed donors.

It was with 60 Vbeta and 13 Jbeta primers that the PCR ran. Repertoires were generated with immunoSEQ multiplex PCR, while TCRdb's copy carries only in-frame clones and drops some. The sample lists 150,000 to 200,000 clones, 82% occurring once. Study outcomes and limitations: Most TCR sequences were seen very rarely across donors, but some public TCRs occurred in many. In a later analysis, V- and J-gene trimming of beta chains associated with a DCLRE1C missense variant, replicated independently.

These donors counted as nominally healthy when sampled, but unrecorded immune exposures were likely. Trimming removed 6 bases from V and 1 base from J, with 15 bases in between. Germline V gene sequence: CDR1 LNHDA, CDR2 SQIVND (reference sequence). CDR3 size: 15 residues. The receptor was derived from a girl aged 5-17 years in good health and CMV-seropositive. This sequence joins TRBV19 and TRBJ1-1; tentative D call: TRBD1 (5 bases). The sequenced sample was PBMCs. The CDR3 loop is CASRRTGLKNTEAFF. The CDR3 DNA follows: TGTGCCAGTAGGAGAACGGGACTCAAGAACACTGAAGCTTTCTTT.